This TCR beta chain was retrieved from a study of shared clonotypes between healthy human individuals. Whole-study results and caveats: Clonotypes shared by all four donors outscored non-shared clonotypes in generation probability.

Free of recent acute infections or vaccinations, the donors were healthy HIV-negative adults. CD4+ cells underwent separation, giving CD45RA+ naive and CD45RA-negative memory subsets. In regard to this clone: Its antigen is still unknown.

Here immunoSEQ multiplex PCR was the method, and the copy in TCRdb shows in-frame clones only, minus some. Here the sample spans under 650,000 clones, 90% to 97% being singletons. The sample comprised naive CD4+ T cells sorted from blood. Subset specified: CD45RA+ positively selected. This sequence was found in a woman between 25 and 40 years old in good health.

The CDR3 DNA is TGCAGCGTTGCCTGGAACAGGGGGCTGGACTATGGCTACACCTTC. As protein: CSVAWNRGLDYGYTF. The chain links TRBV29-1 to TRBJ1-2, with TRBD1 identical over 9 bases. Germline V CDR1 and CDR2: SQVTM, ANQGSEA. This CDR3 comprises 15 residues. The J segment lost 3 bases and the V segment lost 4 bases, leaving 9 bases of the junction unmatched.